The clone carrying this TCR beta chain was observed a few times. The antigen is not known. PCR was performed a second time for about 7 to 11 cycles using a sample-barcoded 5' primer and a J-beta primer mix. Each cDNA molecule carried a tag from a template-switch adaptor that contained 12 random nucleotides. MiXCR, run by TCRdb on the 5' RACE reads, gives a single entry per CDR3 protein. The repertoire holds roughly 1.5 million distinct CDR3 sequences, with 40% to 45% as singletons. This specimen comes from a study of blood T cells in healthy people across ages. Findings of the study overall: Roughly linear age-related decline in beta diversity appeared, significant by age approximately 43. Higher diversity and more naive CD4+ cells were features of long-lived donors, compared to aged donors.

The material sequenced was blood. The clonotype originates from a woman aged 18-29 years in good health.

CDR3 sequence reads: CASSLLVRRGYEQYF. Written as DNA, the CDR3 is TGTGCCAGCAGTCTCCTAGTACGCAGGGGATACGAGCAGTACTTC. The chain recombines TRBV28 with TRBJ2-7; TRBD1 might be the D (6 bases). The germline V gene encodes CDR1 MDHEN and CDR2 SYDVKM. The CDR3 runs to 15 residues. V lost 5 bases and J 4 bases, leaving 18 bases between the germline ends.